This is a list of T cell receptor beta chains from one sample in a study of blood T cell repertoires in COVID-19. Generated by immunoSEQ multiplex PCR, the TCRdb table keeps only in-frame clones and is missing some. The table shows some 120,000 clones, with 85% to 90% occurring only once. Sample: peripheral blood. Every receptor here comes from a woman aged 45-65 years with active or convalescent COVID-19. Each CDR3 is given with its conserved first and last residue. D genes are given only for firm matches. Clone size is not always given. Where it is, it says once, few, many or a class for expanded clones.

.,.,TRBJ2-5,TRBV7-2,TGTGCCAGCAGCTTGAGGGACTTCTGGGAGACCCAGTACTTC,CASSLRDFWETQYF
TRBD2,once,TRBJ2-1,TRBV28,TGTGCCAGCAGTCCCGGACTAGCGGGAGTTGAGCAGTTCTTC,CASSPGLAGVEQFF
.,.,TRBJ1-2,TRBV7-8,TGTGCCAGCAGCTTAGCCTTGACAGCCGAGTTCAACTATGGCTACACCTTC,CASSLALTAEFNYGYTF
.,.,TRBJ1-2,TRBV9,TGTGCCAGCAGCCCTGTCCTTTACTATGGCTACACCTTC,CASSPVLYYGYTF
.,.,TRBJ2-5,TRBV5-5,TGTGCCAGCAGCTTGGGATGGAGTCCCCGGGAGACCCAGTACTTC,CASSLGWSPRETQYF
TRBD2,.,TRBJ2-5,TRBV9,TGTGCCAGCAGCTTATCCGGACTAGCGGTACAAGAGACCCAGTACTTC,CASSLSGLAVQETQYF
TRBD2,.,TRBJ2-7,TRBV28,TGTGCCAGCACTCCTTCAAGGGCGGGAGGAGTCTCCTACGAGCAGTACTTC,CASTPSRAGGVSYEQYF
.,.,TRBJ2-5,TRBV7-9,TGTGCCAGCAGCTTAGGGCACCGACAAGAGACCCAGTACTTC,CASSLGHRQETQYF
TRBD2,.,TRBJ2-7,TRBV28,TGTGCCAGCAGTTTACCCCTAGCGGGAGCGGGTGAGCAGTACTTC,CASSLPLAGAGEQYF
TRBD1,.,TRBJ1-1,TRBV7-3,TGTGCCAGCAGCCTACAGGGGGCATCCACTGAAGCTTTCTTT,CASSLQGASTEAFF
.,.,TRBJ1-3,TRBV30,TGTGCCTGGAGTGGCGGCCTCTCTGGAAACACCATATATTTT,CAWSGGLSGNTIYF
TRBD2,.,TRBJ2-3,TRBV28,TGTGCCAGCAGTCCAATAGCGGGAGCCCTAGATACGCAGTATTTT,CASSPIAGALDTQYF
TRBD1,once,TRBJ1-2,TRBV3-1/TRBV3-2,TGTGCCAGCAGCCACCTCGGACAGGCCCCCGGGAACTATGGCTACACCTTC,CASSHLGQAPGNYGYTF
TRBD1,once,TRBJ2-5,TRBV7-2,TGTGCCAGCAGCTTAGATCTGGGGCGCCCAGGGGGCTCAGAGACCCAGTACTTC,CASSLDLGRPGGSETQYF
.,.,TRBJ1-5,TRBV27,TGTGCCAGCAGTCTGGGGGACAAGAGGCCCCAGCATTTT,CASSLGDKRPQHF
.,.,TRBJ1-1,TRBV18,TGTGCCAGCTCACAGTTTTTTCAGTTACAGGGAGACTCGAACACTGAAGCTTTCTTT,CASSQFFQLQGDSNTEAFF
.,.,TRBJ2-1,TRBV6-5,TGTGCCAGTTCGGGGTCAGCGGCGGGAGAGCAGTTCTTC,CASSGSAAGEQFF
TRBD2,.,TRBJ2-1,TRBV7-3,TGTGCCAGCAGCTCCGGGACTAAGGACAATGAGCAGTTCTTC,CASSSGTKDNEQFF
TRBD2,.,TRBJ2-1,TRBV29-1,TGCAGCGTTGATAGGCTAGCGGGAGGTGAGCAGTTCTTC,CSVDRLAGGEQFF
TRBD1,.,TRBJ2-1,TRBV29-1,TGCAGCTTTGGATATCAGGGGGCTTACAATGAGCAGTTCTTC,CSFGYQGAYNEQFF
.,.,TRBJ1-1,TRBV5-1,TGCGCCAGCAGCTTGGGGCCGGGGGGCACTGAAGCTTTCTTT,CASSLGPGGTEAFF
TRBD1,once,TRBJ1-1,TRBV2,TGTGCCAGCAGTCCAGACAGGGCAGTTGAAGCTTTCTTT,CASSPDRAVEAFF
.,.,TRBJ2-5,TRBV9,TGTGCCAGCGGTAGAGGTAGCGACCTGAGCCAAGAGACCCAGTACTTC,CASGRGSDLSQETQYF
.,.,TRBJ1-2,TRBV10-3,TGTGCCATCAGTGAGAATAATAGAGGGGGTAACTATGGCTACACCTTC,CAISENNRGGNYGYTF
.,few,TRBJ2-7,TRBV4-3,TGCGCCAGCAGCCGGGGACTCTCCTACGAGCAGTACTTC,CASSRGLSYEQYF
.,.,TRBJ2-7,TRBV15,TGTGCCACCAGCAGAGGGATGACAGGCTACGAGCAGTACTTC,CATSRGMTGYEQYF
.,once,TRBJ1-1,TRBV3-1/TRBV3-2,TGTGCCAGCAGCCAAGATTCTGGGACACTGAACACTGAAGCTTTCTTT,CASSQDSGTLNTEAFF
.,.,TRBJ1-5,TRBV7-9,TGTGCCAGCAGCTTTTTGGGGCTGCCCCAGCATTTT,CASSFLGLPQHF
.,.,TRBJ2-1,TRBV27,TGTGCCAGCAGGCCCCTTAAGTGGGAGAAAAGGATGAATGAGCAGTTCTTC,CASRPLKWEKRMNEQFF
.,.,TRBJ2-7,TRBV30,TGTGCCTGGAGCGGCCCCGGCGGGCAGTACTTC,CAWSGPGGQYF
.,.,TRBJ2-1,TRBV7-2,TGTGCCAGCAGCTTATTAAGCCTAGCTAAGAATGAGCAGTTCTTC,CASSLLSLAKNEQFF
TRBD1,.,TRBJ1-2,TRBV28,TGTGCCAGCAGTGATACCTCCGGACAGGCTTCCTATGGCTACACCTTC,CASSDTSGQASYGYTF
TRBD2,.,TRBJ2-1,TRBV19,TGTGCCAGTAGTATCGGCGGGAGGTCCTACATCGATGAGCAGTTCTTC,CASSIGGRSYIDEQFF
.,.,TRBJ1-1,TRBV19,TGTGCCAGTCGTACTTACACTCTAGGGGACACTGAAGCTTTCTTT,CASRTYTLGDTEAFF
.,.,TRBJ2-7,TRBV28,TGTGCCAGCAGTTTACAGATCTACGAGCAGTACTTC,CASSLQIYEQYF
.,.,TRBJ2-3,TRBV18,TGTGCCAGCTCACCGGTCACTAGCCCCACAGATACGCAGTATTTT,CASSPVTSPTDTQYF
.,.,TRBJ1-2,TRBV6-5,TGTGCCAGCACCCCGGGGGGGAGATGGGACTATGGCTACACCTTC,CASTPGGRWDYGYTF
.,.,TRBJ2-3,TRBV6-2/TRBV6-3,TGTGCCAGCAGTTACATCCAAGATACGCAGTATTTT,CASSYIQDTQYF
.,.,TRBJ1-6,TRBV10-3,TGTGCCACCCACCGACAAAATAATTCACCCCTCCACTTT,CATHRQNNSPLHF
.,.,TRBJ1-5,TRBV28,TGTGCCAGCAGCTCCCTGGGGGGAAGCAATCAGCCCCAGCATTTT,CASSSLGGSNQPQHF
.,.,TRBJ1-1,TRBV6-5,TGTGCCAGCAGTTACCGGCGGCCGAACACTGAAGCTTTCTTT,CASSYRRPNTEAFF
.,.,TRBJ1-5,TRBV28,TGTGCCAGCAATTCATACAGGGTGAATCAGCCCCAGCATTTT,CASNSYRVNQPQHF
TRBD2,.,TRBJ2-3,TRBV7-3,TGTGCCAGCAGCTCATGGGGTCGGGGACTAGCGGGAGCGAGCACAGATACGCAGTATTTT,CASSSWGRGLAGASTDTQYF
TRBD2,.,TRBJ2-7,TRBV19,TGTGCCAGTAGTATCCTAGCGGGGGATTCCTACGAGCAGTACTTC,CASSILAGDSYEQYF
.,.,TRBJ2-1,TRBV5-1,TGCGCCAGCAGCTTCTCCCCGGGACAGGGTACGGGAGGGCCGTACAATGAGCAGTTCTTC,CASSFSPGQGTGGPYNEQFF
.,.,TRBJ1-3,TRBV11-2,TGTGCCAGCAGCCCGGAGTCGGGAAACACCATATATTTT,CASSPESGNTIYF
TRBD2,.,TRBJ2-7,TRBV6-2/TRBV6-3,TGTGCCAGCAGCCCCGGGACTAGCGGGAATTACTACGAGCAGTACTTC,CASSPGTSGNYYEQYF